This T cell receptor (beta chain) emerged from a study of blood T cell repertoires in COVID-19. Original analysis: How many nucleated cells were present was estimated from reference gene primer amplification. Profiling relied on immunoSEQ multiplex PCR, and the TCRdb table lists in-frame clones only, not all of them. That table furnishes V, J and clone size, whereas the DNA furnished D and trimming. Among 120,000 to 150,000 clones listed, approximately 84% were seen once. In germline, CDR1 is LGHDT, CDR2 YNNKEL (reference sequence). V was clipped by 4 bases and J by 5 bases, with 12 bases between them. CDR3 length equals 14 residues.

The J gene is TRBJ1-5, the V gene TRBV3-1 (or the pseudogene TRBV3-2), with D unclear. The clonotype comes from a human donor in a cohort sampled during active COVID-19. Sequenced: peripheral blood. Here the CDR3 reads CASSPLGSYQPQHF. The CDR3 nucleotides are TGTGCCAGCAGCCCCTTAGGGAGCTATCAGCCCCAGCATTTT.